This T cell receptor beta chain derives from a study of response to subunit inactivated influenza vaccine. Study findings and constraints: Authors suggested seasonal influenza vaccinations each recruit few new T cells.

This clonotype was picked up a small number of times. Its antigen is as yet unknown. The CDR3 runs to 16 residues. CDR1 MNHEY and CDR2 SVGAGI come from the germline V gene. Trimming cost V 0 bases and J 9 bases, with 18 bases left between them. TCRdb re-analysed the RT-PCR reads in MiXCR, keeping a single row per CDR3 protein. The sample contains about 800,000 distinct CDR3 sequences, 21% of which appear only once. The genes are TRBV6-5 and TRBJ2-1; D call uncertain. This receptor was taken from a man between 50 and 59 years old who received an inactivated influenza vaccine. Source: PBMCs from blood, taken 5 days after vaccination. CDR3 sequence: CASSYSPLVDLGEQFF. As DNA, the CDR3 is TGTGCCAGCAGTTACTCCCCTTTGGTGGACCTCGGTGAGCAGTTCTTC.